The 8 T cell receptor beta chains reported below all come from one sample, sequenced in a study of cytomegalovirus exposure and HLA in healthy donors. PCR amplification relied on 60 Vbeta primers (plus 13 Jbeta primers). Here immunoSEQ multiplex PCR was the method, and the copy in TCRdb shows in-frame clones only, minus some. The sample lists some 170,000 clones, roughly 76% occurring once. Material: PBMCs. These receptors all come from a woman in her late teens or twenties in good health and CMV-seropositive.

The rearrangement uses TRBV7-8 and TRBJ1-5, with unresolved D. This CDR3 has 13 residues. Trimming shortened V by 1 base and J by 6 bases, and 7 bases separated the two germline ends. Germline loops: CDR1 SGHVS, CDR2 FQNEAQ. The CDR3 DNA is TGTGCCAGCAGCTTAGTCGGTTTTCAGCCCCAGCATTTT. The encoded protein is CASSLVGFQPQHF.

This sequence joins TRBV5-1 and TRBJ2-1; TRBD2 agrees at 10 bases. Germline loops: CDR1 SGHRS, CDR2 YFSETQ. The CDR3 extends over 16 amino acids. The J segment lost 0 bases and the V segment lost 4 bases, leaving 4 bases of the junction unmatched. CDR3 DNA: TGCGCCAGCAGCGAGCGGGGGGGCCTCTCCTACAATGAGCAGTTCTTC. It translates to CASSERGGLSYNEQFF.

The CDR3 DNA sequence: TGTGCCAGCAGCTTCGGGGACAGAAGCTACGAGCAGTACTTC. This translates into CASSFGDRSYEQYF. The rearrangement links TRBV5-6 to TRBJ2-7; 7 nucleotides align to TRBD1. The CDR3 covers 14 residues. V gave up 2 bases and J gave up 3 bases; unmatched junction bases: 5. Germline values: CDR1 SGHDT, CDR2 YYEEEE.

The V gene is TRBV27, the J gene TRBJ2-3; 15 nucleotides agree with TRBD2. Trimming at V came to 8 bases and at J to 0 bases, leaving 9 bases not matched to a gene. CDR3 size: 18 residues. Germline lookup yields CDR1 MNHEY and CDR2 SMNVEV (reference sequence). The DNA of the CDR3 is TGTGCCAGCGGACGGGGACTAGCGGGGGGTCTTAGCACAGATACGCAGTATTTT. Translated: CASGRGLAGGLSTDTQYF.

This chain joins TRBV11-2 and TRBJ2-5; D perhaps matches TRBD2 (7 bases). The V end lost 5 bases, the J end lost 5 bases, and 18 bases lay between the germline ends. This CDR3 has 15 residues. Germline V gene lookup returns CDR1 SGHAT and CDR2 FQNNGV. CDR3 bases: TGTGCCAGCAGCCCAATCGCGGGGGCCAGGGAGACCCAGTACTTC. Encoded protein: CASSPIAGARETQYF. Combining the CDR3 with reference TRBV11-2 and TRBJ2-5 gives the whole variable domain EAGVAQSPRYKIIEKRQSVAFWCNPISGHATLYWYQQILGQGPKLLIQFQNNGVVDDSQLPKDRFSAERLKGVDSTLKIQPAKLEDSAVYLCASSPIAGARETQYFGPGTRLLVL.

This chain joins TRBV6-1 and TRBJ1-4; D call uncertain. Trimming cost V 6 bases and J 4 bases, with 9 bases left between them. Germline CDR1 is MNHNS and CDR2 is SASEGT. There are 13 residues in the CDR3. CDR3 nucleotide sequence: TGTGCCAGCAGACAGATCGTTAATGAAAAACTGTTTTTT. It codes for CASRQIVNEKLFF.

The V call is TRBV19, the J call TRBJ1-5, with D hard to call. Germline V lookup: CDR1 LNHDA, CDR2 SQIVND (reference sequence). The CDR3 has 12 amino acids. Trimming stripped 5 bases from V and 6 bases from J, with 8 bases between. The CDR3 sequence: CASSSGGQPQHF. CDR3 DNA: TGTGCCAGTAGTTCTGGCGGTCAGCCCCAGCATTTT.

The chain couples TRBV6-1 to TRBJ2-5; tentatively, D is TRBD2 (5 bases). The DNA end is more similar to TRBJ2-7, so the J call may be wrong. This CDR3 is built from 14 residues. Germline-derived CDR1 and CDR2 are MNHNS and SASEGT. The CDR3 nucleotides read TGTGCCAGCAGCCCAAGAGGGCAAAACTACGAGCAGTACTTC. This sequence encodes CASSPRGQNYEQYF.